This T cell receptor (beta chain) was captured by sequencing in a study of T cells after yellow fever vaccination. Study-level points and caveats: Repertoires obtained by FACS sorting could include abundant clonotypes that entered as contaminants from the bulk population.

MiXCR, run by TCRdb on the 5' RACE reads, gives a single entry per CDR3 protein. The sample contains approximately 550,000 distinct CDR3 sequences, under 25% of which appear only once. With regard to this clonotype: The target antigen is unknown.

The CDR3 is 15 residues long. Per the germline V gene, CDR1 is LGHDT and CDR2 is YNNKEL (reference sequence). V dropped 4 bases and J dropped 5; count of bases not matched to a gene: 8. The sample was PBMCs, taken 15 days after the yellow fever booster vaccination. This receptor was identified in a man aged 25 to 40 who received the YFV17D yellow fever vaccine. V gene TRBV3-1 combines with J gene TRBJ2-1, with 7 bases lining up with TRBD2. The CDR3: CASSLTLAANNEQFF. CDR3 nucleotide sequence: TGTGCCAGCAGCCTTACCCTAGCGGCCAACAATGAGCAGTTCTTC.